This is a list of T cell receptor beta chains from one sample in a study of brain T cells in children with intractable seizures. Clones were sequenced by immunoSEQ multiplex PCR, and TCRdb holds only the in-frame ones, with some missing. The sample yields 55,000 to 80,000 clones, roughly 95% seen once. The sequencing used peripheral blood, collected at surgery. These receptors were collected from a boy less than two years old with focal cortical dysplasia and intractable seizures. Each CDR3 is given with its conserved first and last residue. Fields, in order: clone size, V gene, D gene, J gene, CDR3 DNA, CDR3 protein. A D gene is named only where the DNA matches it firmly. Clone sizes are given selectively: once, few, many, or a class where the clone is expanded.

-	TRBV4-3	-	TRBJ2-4	TGCGCCAGCAGCCAAGATGAACGGCGAAGGGCGCCCAAAAACATTCAGTACTTC	CASSQDERRRAPKNIQYF
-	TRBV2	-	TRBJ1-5	TGTGCCAGCAGCGGGTATAGCAATCAGCCCCAGCATTTT	CASSGYSNQPQHF
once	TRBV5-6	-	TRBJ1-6	TGTGCCAGCAGCTTGGGTCGGTTCTCCGGCTCCTATAATTCACCCCTCCACTTT	CASSLGRFSGSYNSPLHF
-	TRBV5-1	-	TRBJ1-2	TGCGCCAGCAGCTTGGGGGCAGAGATCTATGGCTACACCTTC	CASSLGAEIYGYTF
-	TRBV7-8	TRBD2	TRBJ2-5	TGTGCCAGCAGCTCGTTAGCGGGAGAATCGAGGGACCAAGAGACCCAGTACTTC	CASSSLAGESRDQETQYF
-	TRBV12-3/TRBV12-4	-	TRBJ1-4	TGTGCCACACGCTGGGGGGTTGAAAAACTGTTTTTT	CATRWGVEKLFF
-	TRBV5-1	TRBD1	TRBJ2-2	TGCGCCAGCAGCTCCGGACAGGGGCACCGGGAGCTGTTTTTT	CASSSGQGHRELFF
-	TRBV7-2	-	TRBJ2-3	TGTGCCAGCAGCCCCGGGGCCACTAGCACAGATACGCAGTATTTT	CASSPGATSTDTQYF
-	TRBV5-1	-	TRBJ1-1	TGCGCCAGCAGCTTGGAGGCGGCTTTGGACACTGAAGCTTTCTTT	CASSLEAALDTEAFF
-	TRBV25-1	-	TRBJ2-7	TGTGCCAGCAGTGGCGACGGGTCTTCCTACGAGCAGTACTTC	CASSGDGSSYEQYF
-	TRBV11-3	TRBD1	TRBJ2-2	TGTGCCAGCAGCCCCGACAGGGGGCAGAACACCGGGGAGCTGTTTTTT	CASSPDRGQNTGELFF
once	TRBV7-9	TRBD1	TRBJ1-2	TGTGCCAGCAGCTTAGAGTGGACAGGGGGTGGCTACACCTTC	CASSLEWTGGGYTF
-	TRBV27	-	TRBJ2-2	TGTGCCAGCAGTGGACAGTTCGCGAACACCGGGGAGCTGTTTTTT	CASSGQFANTGELFF
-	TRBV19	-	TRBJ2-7	TGTGCCAGTAGTATGGCAGTGACCTACGAGCAGTACTTC	CASSMAVTYEQYF
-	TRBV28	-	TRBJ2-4	TGTGCCAGCAGCTACTACTATGGAACGGACAAAAACATTCAGTACTTC	CASSYYYGTDKNIQYF
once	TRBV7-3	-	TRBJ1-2	TGTGCCAGCAGCTTAACTCGGACGGATGGCTACACCTTC	CASSLTRTDGYTF
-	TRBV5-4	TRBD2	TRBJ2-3	TGTGCCAGCAGTAAGACTAGCTATCCACCCACAGATACGCAGTATTTT	CASSKTSYPPTDTQYF
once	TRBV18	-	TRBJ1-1	TGTGCCAGCTCACCGTCGGCAGGGGCGAACACTGAAGCTTTCTTT	CASSPSAGANTEAFF
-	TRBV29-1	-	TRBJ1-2	TGCAGCGTGGCGGACAGAAGGTTGAGATATGGCTACACCTTC	CSVADRRLRYGYTF
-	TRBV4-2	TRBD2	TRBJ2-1	TGTGCCAGCAGCCAAGCGGGACTAGCACCCAATGAGCAGTTCTTC	CASSQAGLAPNEQFF
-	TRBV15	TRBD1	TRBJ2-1	TGTGCCACCAGCAGAGTGACAGGGGGTCCGGTCTTC	CATSRVTGGPVF
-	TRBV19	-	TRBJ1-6	TGTGCCAGTAGTATTGTGGCAGAATTGGCGAATTCACCCCTCCACTTT	CASSIVAELANSPLHF
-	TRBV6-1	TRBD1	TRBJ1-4	TGTGCCAGCAGTGATAGGGGTCAGGGGGCTCTTGCTAATGAAAAACTGTTTTTT	CASSDRGQGALANEKLFF
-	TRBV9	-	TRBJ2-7	TGTGCCAGCAGCCCCGGGACGCCATCTGAGCAGTACTTC	CASSPGTPSEQYF
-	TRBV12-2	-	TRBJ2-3	TGTGCAAGTCGCTTAGCCGATACGCAGTATTTT	CASRLADTQYF
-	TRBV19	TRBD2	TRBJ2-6	TGTGCCAGTAGTATATCTAGCGGGACAGCTGGGGCCAACGTCCTGACTTTC	CASSISSGTAGANVLTF
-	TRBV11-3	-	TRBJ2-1	TGTGCCAGCGCCGGGACAAACTACAATGAGCAGTTCTTC	CASAGTNYNEQFF
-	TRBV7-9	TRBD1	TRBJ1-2	TGTGCCAGCAGCTTAGGGGGACAGGGGGCGAGTCTCTATGGCTACACCTTC	CASSLGGQGASLYGYTF
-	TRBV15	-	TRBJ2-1	TGTGCCACCAGCAGAGTGCGCACTGAGCAGTTCTTC	CATSRVRTEQFF
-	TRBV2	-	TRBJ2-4	TGTGCCAGCCACATTCTAGCCAAAAACATTCAGTACTTC	CASHILAKNIQYF
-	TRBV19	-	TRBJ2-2	TGTGCCAGTAGTCTCATGTCTTCCGGGGAGCTGTTTTTT	CASSLMSSGELFF
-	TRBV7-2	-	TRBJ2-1	TGTGCCAGCAGCCCCCGGAGGGCTAGCGAGGGCCCGATGGGGAAGCAGTTCTTC	CASSPRRASEGPMGKQFF
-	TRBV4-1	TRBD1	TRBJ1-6	TGCGCCAGCAGCCAAGATCACCAGACAGGGGGTGGTTCACCCCTCCACTTT	CASSQDHQTGGGSPLHF
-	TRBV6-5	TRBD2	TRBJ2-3	TGTGCCAGCAGTCGAACTAGCGGGACAGATACGCAGTATTTT	CASSRTSGTDTQYF
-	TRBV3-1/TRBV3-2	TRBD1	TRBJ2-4	TGTGCCAGCAGCCAAGACCTTTTGGCAGGGGGAGACATTCAGTACTTC	CASSQDLLAGGDIQYF
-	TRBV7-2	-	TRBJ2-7	TGTGCCAGCAGCCCTATGGGGGGTTTGGTGTACGAGCAGTACTTC	CASSPMGGLVYEQYF
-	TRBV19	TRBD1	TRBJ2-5	TGTGCCAGTAGTACCCACAGGGGGGACCAAGAGACCCAGTACTTC	CASSTHRGDQETQYF
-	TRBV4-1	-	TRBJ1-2	TGCGCCAGCAGCCAAGGTGTATCTTCTAACTATGGCTACACCTTC	CASSQGVSSNYGYTF
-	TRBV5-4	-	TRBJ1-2	TGTGCCAGCAGCTTGGCACAGGGATATGGCTACACCTTC	CASSLAQGYGYTF
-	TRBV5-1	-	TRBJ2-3	TGCGCCAGCAGCTTGGACAGAAGCACAGATACGCAGTATTTT	CASSLDRSTDTQYF
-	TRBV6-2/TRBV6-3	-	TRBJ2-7	TGTGCCAGCAGTTACGGCCCGGGCACCCCTCGTGAGCAGTACTTC	CASSYGPGTPREQYF
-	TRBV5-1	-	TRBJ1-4	TGCGCCAGCAGCTTATTCCCGAACAGGGAAAATGAAAAACTGTTTTTT	CASSLFPNRENEKLFF
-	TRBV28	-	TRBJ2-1	TGTGCCAGCAGCCCGGGTCTCTGGGGGCAGTTCTTC	CASSPGLWGQFF
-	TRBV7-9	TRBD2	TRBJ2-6	TGTGCCAGCAGCTTAGCGTTGGGACTATCTACCTTTGGGGCCAACGTCCTGACTTTC	CASSLALGLSTFGANVLTF
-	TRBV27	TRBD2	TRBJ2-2	TGTGCCAGCAGGCGGACTAGCGGGAACACCGGGGAGCTGTTTTTT	CASRRTSGNTGELFF